The 22 T cell receptor beta chains in this list originate from one sample, sequenced in a study of blood T cell repertoires in COVID-19. Assay: immunoSEQ multiplex PCR; the TCRdb copy retains only in-frame clones and omits some. This table has a few hundred thousand clones, approximately 82% appearing once. The sample comprised peripheral blood. The receptors derive from a woman in her forties or fifties with acute or convalescent COVID-19.

The chain has TRBV7-2 and TRBJ2-1, with 10 bases aligning to TRBD2. Germline CDR1 reads SGHTA; CDR2 reads FQGNSA. V was pared by 5 bases and J by 2 bases, with 3 bases of the junction left unmatched. There are 15 residues in the CDR3. CDR3 in amino acids: CASSGSGRTYNEQFF. DNA for the CDR3: TGTGCCAGCAGCGGTAGCGGGAGGACCTACAATGAGCAGTTCTTC. The full variable domain, in which reference TRBV7-2 and TRBJ2-1 provide the parts outside the CDR3, is GAGVSQSPSNKVTEKGKDVELRCDPISGHTALYWYRQSLGQGLEFLIYFQGNSAPDKSGLPSDRFSAERTGGSVSTLTIQRTQQEDSAVYLCASSGSGRTYNEQFFGPGTRLTVL.

A single count supports this clone. This chain joins TRBV7-8 and TRBJ2-1; D is unresolved. V dropped 5 bases and J dropped 10 bases, with 12 bases sitting between them. CDR1 and CDR2 from the germline V gene are SGHVS and FQNEAQ. The CDR3 has 12 amino acids. In DNA, the CDR3 is TGTGCCAGCAGCCTACCCGGGTTGGAGCAGTTCTTC. Translated: CASSLPGLEQFF.

This sequence joins TRBV4-3 and TRBJ2-7; TRBD1 aligns across 9 bases. CDR3 length equals 16 residues. Germline loops: CDR1 LGHNA, CDR2 YSLEER. With V trimmed by 4 bases and J by 3 bases, 10 bases remained unmatched. The CDR3 DNA is TGCGCCAGCAGCCCCTCCCCCACAGGGGGCAGCTACGAGCAGTACTTC. Protein: CASSPSPTGGSYEQYF.

With respect to this clone: This same CDR3 is encoded by further DNA sequences in the sample. V is TRBV27 and J is TRBJ1-1, with D maybe TRBD1 (6 bases). Germline lookup yields CDR1 MNHEY and CDR2 SMNVEV (reference sequence). CDR3 length: 13 amino acids. Between the trimmed V and J ends, which lost 8 bases and 0 bases, there was a span of 10 bases. The CDR3 protein is CASRGQLNTEAFF. The DNA for the CDR3 is TGTGCCAGCCGAGGACAGTTGAACACTGAAGCTTTCTTT.

The J gene is TRBJ2-2, the V gene TRBV6-5; D might be TRBD2 (5 bases). Germline CDR1 reads MNHEY; CDR2 reads SVGAGI. V shed 7 bases and J shed 5 bases, with 14 bases lying between them. The CDR3 has 14 residues. CDR3 DNA: TGTGCCAGCACTTGGAGAGGCGGGACCGGGGAGCTGTTTTTT. It is translated as CASTWRGGTGELFF.

This clone appeared a single time. The V and J genes are TRBV27 and TRBJ1-1; maybe TRBD1 (5 bases). Looked up from germline, CDR1 is MNHEY and CDR2 is SMNVEV (reference sequence). The CDR3 consists of 13 residues. Trimming removed 5 bases from V and 1 base from J, with 8 bases in between. As DNA, the CDR3 is TGTGCCAGCAGTCAAGGACAGAACACTGAAGCTTTCTTT. This sequence encodes CASSQGQNTEAFF.

The chain uses TRBV6-5 and TRBJ2-1, with 10 bases that match TRBD2. The CDR3 spans 14 residues. V was clipped by 5 bases and J by 5 bases; unmatched bases: 3. The germline CDR1 and CDR2 sequences are MNHEY and SVGAGI. CDR3 amino acids: CASSHTSGNNEQFF. DNA for the CDR3: TGTGCCAGCAGTCATACTAGCGGGAACAATGAGCAGTTCTTC.

This chain joins TRBV5-6 and TRBJ2-1; 7 bases align to TRBD1. V was clipped by 3 bases and J by 5 bases; unmatched bases: 8. The CDR3 has 15 amino acids. Germline loops: CDR1 SGHDT, CDR2 YYEEEE. The CDR3 region is CASSSGGGTDNEQFF. In DNA, the CDR3 is TGTGCCAGCAGCTCAGGGGGTGGGACGGACAATGAGCAGTTCTTC.

CDR3 sequence: CASSLGGLAGGFDEQFF. CDR3 bases: TGTGCCAGCAGCTTAGGGGGACTAGCGGGAGGGTTCGATGAGCAGTTCTTC. The chain combines TRBV7-8 with TRBJ2-1; 16 bases align to TRBD2. Losses at the gene ends were 1 base for V and 8 bases for J; bases not matched to a gene: 5. Germline-derived CDR1 and CDR2 are SGHVS and FQNEAQ. This CDR3 is built from 17 residues.

The chain couples TRBV2 to TRBJ2-5, with 7 bases that match TRBD1. The CDR3 loop spans 13 amino acids. The germline CDR1 and CDR2 sequences are SNHLY and FYNNEI. V was clipped by 8 bases and J by 4 bases; unmatched bases: 7. The CDR3 nucleotides read TGTGCCAGCCAGACAGGGTTCTTAGAGACCCAGTACTTC. It translates to CASQTGFLETQYF.

V gene TRBV30 combines with J gene TRBJ1-1, with 10 bases lining up with TRBD1. Unmatched junction bases numbered 7, after V lost 2 bases and J lost 1 base. This CDR3 comprises 16 residues. Germline V gene data show CDR1 as GTSNPN and CDR2 as SVGIG (reference sequence). The CDR3 protein is CAWSPGTGARNTEAFF. In DNA, the CDR3 is TGTGCCTGGAGTCCCGGGACAGGGGCCAGGAACACTGAAGCTTTCTTT.

The rearrangement joins TRBV5-1 to TRBJ1-6; TRBD1 might be the D (5 bases). CDR3 length equals 15 residues. Germline CDR1 is SGHRS and CDR2 is YFSETQ. V lost 3 bases and J lost 7, with 14 bases in between. The CDR3 DNA sequence: TGCGCCAGCAGCTCCTCGAGCGGGGGGAATTCACCCCTCCACTTT. It yields the protein CASSSSSGGNSPLHF.

The gene calls are TRBV6-2 or TRBV6-3 and TRBJ1-1; D is undetermined. Germline assignment: CDR1 MNHEY and CDR2 SVGEGT. The CDR3 runs to 13 residues. V lost 5 bases and J 4 bases, leaving 11 bases between the germline ends. The DNA of the CDR3 is TGTGCCAGCAGTACCTACCCCCTCACTGAAGCTTTCTTT. It is translated as CASSTYPLTEAFF.

A single count supports this clone. The CDR3 protein is CATSDFTGGDTQYF. The CDR3 coding sequence is TGTGCCACCAGTGATTTTACAGGGGGGGATACGCAGTATTTT. The genes are TRBV24-1 and TRBJ2-3; 8 bases match TRBD1. The J segment lost 6 bases and the V segment lost 1 base, leaving 2 bases of the junction unmatched. This CDR3 has 14 amino acids. The germline CDR1 and CDR2 sequences are KGHDR and SFDVKD.

This clone was counted only a few times. This chain connects TRBV7-3 to TRBJ2-2; TRBD2 aligns across 8 bases. The CDR3 length is 17 residues. Germline CDR1 SGHTA, CDR2 FQGTGA. Trimming cost V 2 bases and J 0 bases; bases outside gene matches: 5. This CDR3 is CASSLSSGGANTGELFF. CDR3 nucleotide sequence: TGTGCCAGCAGCTTATCGTCCGGGGGGGCGAACACCGGGGAGCTGTTTTTT.

The chain uses TRBV5-4 and TRBJ2-1; D might be TRBD1 (6 bases). This CDR3 has 12 residues. From germline, CDR1 is SGHNT and CDR2 YYREEE (reference sequence). With 3 bases removed from V and 7 bases from J, the gap between germline ends came to 8 bases. The CDR3 region is CASSSDSNEQFF. The CDR3 DNA sequence: TGTGCCAGCAGCTCGGACAGTAATGAGCAGTTCTTC. The entire variable domain, with the rest obtained from reference TRBV5-4 and TRBJ2-1, is as follows: ETGVTQSPTHLIKTRGQQVTLRCSSQSGHNTVSWYQQALGQGPQFIFQYYREEENGRGNFPPRFSGLQFPNYSSELNVNALELDDSALYLCASSSDSNEQFFGPGTRLTVL.

DNA for the CDR3: TGCGCCAGCAGCCCTGAACAGGGCCGGGGCTACACCTTC. Its protein product is CASSPEQGRGYTF. The chain employs TRBV5-1 and TRBJ1-2, with D maybe TRBD1 (6 bases). Trimming took off 4 bases at V and 8 bases at J, with 15 bases between the two ends. There are 13 residues in the CDR3. Germline values: CDR1 SGHRS, CDR2 YFSETQ.

The CDR3: CASSSRQDYGYTF. In DNA, the CDR3 is TGTGCCAGCAGCTCCCGACAGGACTATGGCTACACCTTC. The V call is TRBV3-1 (or the pseudogene TRBV3-2), the J call TRBJ1-2, with D tentatively TRBD1 (6 bases). CDR1 LGHDT and CDR2 YNNKEL come from the germline V gene (reference sequence). The CDR3 spans 13 residues. The V end lost 5 bases, the J end lost 3 bases, and 10 bases lay between the germline ends.

Written as DNA, the CDR3 is TGTGCCAGCAGTCTAGGACAGGGAGTAGGCTACACCTTC. It yields the protein CASSLGQGVGYTF. This chain connects TRBV27 to TRBJ1-2; 8 bases agree with TRBD1. The trim removed 5 bases at V and 8 bases at J, leaving 7 bases unmatched. The length of the CDR3 is 13 residues. Germline loops: CDR1 MNHEY, CDR2 SMNVEV (reference sequence).

The chain recombines TRBV7-2 with TRBJ2-5; D call uncertain. The length of the CDR3 is 14 residues. Germline CDR1 is SGHTA and CDR2 is FQGNSA. The V gene lost 2 bases and the J gene lost 2 bases, with 9 bases spanning the gap. The CDR3 reads CASSLQYGQETQYF. For the CDR3, the DNA is TGTGCCAGCAGCTTACAGTACGGGCAAGAGACCCAGTACTTC.

The chain carries TRBV12-3 or TRBV12-4 and TRBJ1-5; D gene ambiguous. Trimming pared 6 bases from V and 4 bases from J, leaving 10 bases between. This CDR3 region has 13 residues. The CDR3 is CASSSMRNQPQHF. The CDR3 coding sequence is TGTGCCAGCAGCTCAATGAGGAATCAGCCCCAGCATTTT.

The CDR3 protein is CASSLAGGPYEQYV. As DNA, the CDR3 is TGTGCCAGCAGCCTCGCAGGGGGCCCCTACGAGCAGTACGTC. The chain combines TRBV7-9 with TRBJ2-7; 8 bases align to TRBD1. Losses at the gene ends were 5 bases for V and 2 bases for J; bases not matched to a gene: 5. The germline V gene encodes CDR1 SEHNR and CDR2 FQNEAQ (reference sequence). This CDR3 is built from 14 residues.